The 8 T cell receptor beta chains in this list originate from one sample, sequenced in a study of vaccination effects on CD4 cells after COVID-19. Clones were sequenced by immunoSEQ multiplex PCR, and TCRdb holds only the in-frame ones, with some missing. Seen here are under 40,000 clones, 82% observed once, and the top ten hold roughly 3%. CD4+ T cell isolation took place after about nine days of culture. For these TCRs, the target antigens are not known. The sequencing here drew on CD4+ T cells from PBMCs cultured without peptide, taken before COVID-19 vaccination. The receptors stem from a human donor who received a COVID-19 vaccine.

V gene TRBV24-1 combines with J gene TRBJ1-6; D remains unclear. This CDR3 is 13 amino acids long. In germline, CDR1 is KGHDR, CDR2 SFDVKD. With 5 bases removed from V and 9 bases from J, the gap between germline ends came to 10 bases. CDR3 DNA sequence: TGTGCCACCAGTGGTGTTAATGGTTCACCCCTCCACTTT. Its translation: CATSGVNGSPLHF.

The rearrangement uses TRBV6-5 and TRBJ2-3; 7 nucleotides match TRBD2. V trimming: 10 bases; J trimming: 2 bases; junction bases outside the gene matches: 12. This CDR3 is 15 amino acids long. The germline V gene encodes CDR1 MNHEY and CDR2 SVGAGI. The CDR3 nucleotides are TGTGCCACCCGACGCGGGGGAGAGGCCACAGATACGCAGTATTTT. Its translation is CATRRGGEATDTQYF.

The CDR3 sequence: CASSPQGDIYGYTF. The CDR3 nucleotides read TGTGCCAGCTCACCACAAGGGGACATCTATGGCTACACCTTC. V usage is TRBV18 and J usage is TRBJ1-2, with a tentative D call TRBD1 (6 bases). The germline CDR1 and CDR2 sequences are KGHSH and LQKENI. The CDR3 runs 14 residues. V lost 1 base to trimming and J lost 4 bases, with 10 bases between them.

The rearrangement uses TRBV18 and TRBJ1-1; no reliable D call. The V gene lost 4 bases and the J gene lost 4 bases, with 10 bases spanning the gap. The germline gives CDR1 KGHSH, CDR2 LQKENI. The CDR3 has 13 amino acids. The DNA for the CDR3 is TGTGCCAGCTCACTTTCGGTGGGCACTGAAGCTTTCTTT. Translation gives CASSLSVGTEAFF. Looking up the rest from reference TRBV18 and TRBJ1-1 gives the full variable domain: NAGVMQNPRHLVRRRGQEARLRCSPMKGHSHVYWYRQLPEEGLKFMVYLQKENIIDESGMPKERFSAEFPKEGPSILRIQQVVRGDSAAYFCASSLSVGTEAFFGQGTRLTVV.

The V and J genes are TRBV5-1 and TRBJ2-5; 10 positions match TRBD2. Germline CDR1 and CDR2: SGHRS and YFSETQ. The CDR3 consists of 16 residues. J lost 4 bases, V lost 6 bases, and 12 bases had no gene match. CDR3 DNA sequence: TGCGCCAGCACCCGTGCGACGTTAGCGGGGGGAGAGACCCAGTACTTC. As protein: CASTRATLAGGETQYF.

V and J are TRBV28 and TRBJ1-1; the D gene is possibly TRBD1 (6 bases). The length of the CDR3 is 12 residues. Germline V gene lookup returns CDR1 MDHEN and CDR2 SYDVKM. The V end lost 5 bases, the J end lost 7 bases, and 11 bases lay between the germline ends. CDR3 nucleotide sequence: TGTGCCAGCAGTGTGACAGGCCTTGAAGCTTTCTTT. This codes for CASSVTGLEAFF.

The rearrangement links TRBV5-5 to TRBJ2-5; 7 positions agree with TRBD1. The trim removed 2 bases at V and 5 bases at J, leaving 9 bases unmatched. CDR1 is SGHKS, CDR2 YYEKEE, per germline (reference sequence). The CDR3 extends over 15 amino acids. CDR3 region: CASSFYYRGTETQYF. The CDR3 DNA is TGTGCCAGCAGCTTCTACTACAGGGGCACGGAGACCCAGTACTTC.

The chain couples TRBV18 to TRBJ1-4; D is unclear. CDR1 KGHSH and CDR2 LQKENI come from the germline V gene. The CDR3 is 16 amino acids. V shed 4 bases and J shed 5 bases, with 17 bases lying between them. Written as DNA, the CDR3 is TGTGCCAGCTCACTCATGAAGGGAGACGGGAATGAAAAACTGTTTTTT. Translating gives CASSLMKGDGNEKLFF.